These 30 T cell receptor beta chains were all obtained from the same sample, sequenced in a study of blood T cell repertoires in COVID-19 (TCRdb year 2020). Receptor libraries were prepared by the immunoSEQ multiplex PCR assay. The table was pulled from immuneACCESS by TCRdb, which kept in-frame rearrangements only. Such tables lose some clones; where checked, under half of the loss comes from unresolved V genes, and the rest has no known cause. For this sample the table gives fewer than 200,000 clones, of which around 90% were detected only once. The ten largest clones add up to 6% of the sample. The material sequenced was peripheral blood. These TCRs come from a man between 40 and 49 years old with active or convalescent COVID-19.

V and J are TRBV29-1 and TRBJ1-1; TRBD1 matches 7 bases. Germline V CDR1 and CDR2: SQVTM, ANQGSEA. Trimming cost V 3 bases and J 10 bases; bases outside gene matches: 14. CDR3 length: 14 residues. CDR3 nucleotides: TGCAGCGTTGAGGAAATTCAGGGGGTGCAGTCAGCTTTCTTT. Encoded protein: CSVEEIQGVQSAFF.

In this sample, this clone turned up once. The chain combines TRBV28 with TRBJ2-1, with 8 bases aligning to TRBD1. In germline, CDR1 is MDHEN, CDR2 SYDVKM. This CDR3 is built from 12 residues. Unmatched junction bases numbered 5, after V lost 2 bases and J lost 14 bases. In nucleotides, the CDR3 is TGTGCCAGCAGTTTAATGCCAGGGGGCGAGTTCTTC. Its translation: CASSLMPGGEFF.

This rearrangement joins TRBV27 to TRBJ2-3; no firm D call. The CDR3 totals 14 residues. V lost 0 bases to trimming and J lost 3 bases, with 7 bases between them. Germline values: CDR1 MNHEY, CDR2 SMNVEV (reference sequence). CDR3 region: CASSLSGHTDTQYF. CDR3 nucleotides: TGTGCCAGCAGTTTATCTGGCCATACAGATACGCAGTATTTT.

This clone was seen just once. The chain is built from TRBV2 and TRBJ1-2, with TRBD1 matching 10 bases. CDR1 is SNHLY, CDR2 FYNNEI, per germline. This CDR3 contains 14 residues. Germline trimming cut 3 bases from V and 2 bases from J; bases unmatched to any gene: 0. As DNA, the CDR3 is TGTGCCAGCAGTGAGGGACAGGGGAACTATGGCTACACCTTC. Protein: CASSEGQGNYGYTF.

J is TRBJ1-4 and V is TRBV4-3; 7 bases align to TRBD1. Germline V CDR1 and CDR2: LGHNA, YSLEER. The CDR3 has 15 amino acids. V dropped 0 bases and J dropped 6; count of bases not matched to a gene: 4. The CDR3 loop reads CASSQEHRGYEKLFF. The CDR3 DNA reads as TGCGCCAGCAGCCAAGAGCACAGGGGCTATGAAAAACTGTTTTTT.

The CDR3 loop reads CASSSWGGQLFF. The CDR3 coding sequence is TGTGCCAGCAGCTCATGGGGGGGTCAACTGTTTTTT. This sequence joins TRBV5-5 and TRBJ1-4, with D perhaps matching TRBD1 (5 bases). This CDR3 region has 12 residues. Germline V gene data show CDR1 as SGHKS and CDR2 as YYEKEE (reference sequence). V lost 3 bases to trimming and J lost 12 bases, with 12 bases between them.

The chain has TRBV10-3 and TRBJ2-1; D remains unclear. Germline V gene lookup returns CDR1 ENHRY and CDR2 SYGVKD. V was trimmed by 0 bases and J by 10 bases, leaving 10 bases between them. The CDR3 has 13 amino acids. The CDR3 DNA is TGTGCCATCAGTGAGTCCGCCGCGGCCGAGCAGTTCTTC. It specifies CAISESAAAEQFF.

The rearrangement links TRBV5-4 to TRBJ1-4; 7 nucleotides line up with TRBD1. The V gene end was trimmed by 4 bases and the J gene end by 3 bases; junction bases not matched to a gene: 6. Germline-derived CDR1 and CDR2 are SGHNT and YYREEE (reference sequence). The length of the CDR3 is 15 residues. This chain's CDR3 is CASSPGDRPNEKLFF. The CDR3 DNA reads as TGTGCCAGCAGCCCGGGGGACAGACCTAATGAAAAACTGTTTTTT.

The chain is built from TRBV9 and TRBJ2-7, with 9 positions matching TRBD1. V shed 4 bases and J 3 bases; nucleotides not matched to a gene: 20. Germline values: CDR1 SGDLS, CDR2 YYNGEE. This CDR3 comprises 19 residues. For the CDR3, the DNA is TGTGCCAGCAGCAGAGGCGACCCTGGGGGACAGGGAGGATTCTACGAGCAGTACTTC. Translated: CASSRGDPGGQGGFYEQYF.

The CDR3 reads CASSHLTGQGSYEQYF. The CDR3 bases are TGTGCCAGCAGCCATCTCACGGGACAGGGGTCCTACGAGCAGTACTTC. J is TRBJ2-7 and V is TRBV4-2; 10 bases map to TRBD1. V shed 3 bases, J shed 1 base, and the junction held 6 bases outside the gene matches. The CDR3 is 16 residues long. The germline V gene encodes CDR1 LGHNA and CDR2 YNFKEQ.

The chain uses TRBV30 and TRBJ2-7; TRBD2 matches 12 bases. The ends lost 1 base at V and 3 bases at J; junction bases unmatched: 7. Germline-derived CDR1 and CDR2 are GTSNPN and SVGIG (reference sequence). The length of the CDR3 is 16 residues. CDR3 amino acids: CAWSGLAGASGYEQYF. As DNA, the CDR3 is TGTGCCTGGAGTGGACTAGCGGGGGCATCCGGCTACGAGCAGTACTTC. Supplemented by reference TRBV30 and TRBJ2-7, the full variable domain reads SQTIHQWPATLVQPVGSPLSLECTVEGTSNPNLYWYRQAAGRGLQLLFYSVGIGQISSEVPQNLSASRPQDRQFILSSKKLLLSDSGFYLCAWSGLAGASGYEQYFGPGTRLTVT.

The table lists this clone with a few counts. This chain links TRBV30 with TRBJ1-5; D gene uncertain. V gave up 0 bases and J gave up 4 bases, with 10 bases separating them. Looked up from germline, CDR1 is GTSNPN and CDR2 is SVGIG (reference sequence). This CDR3 is built from 14 residues. DNA for the CDR3: TGTGCCTGGAGTGTGGGTCAGCGAAATCAGCCCCAGCATTTT. Translated: CAWSVGQRNQPQHF.

J is TRBJ2-1 and V is TRBV28; 11 positions match TRBD2. Per the germline V gene, CDR1 is MDHEN and CDR2 is SYDVKM. CDR3 length equals 19 residues. The junction had 18 bases not matched to a gene; V was cut back by 6 bases and J by 5 bases. Here the CDR3 DNA reads TGTGCCAGCAGGCGAGAGGGTAGCGGGAGGGCCTTGATCAACAATGAGCAGTTCTTC. It is translated as CASRREGSGRALINNEQFF.

The rearrangement uses TRBV9 and TRBJ1-6; TRBD1 is a possible D gene (6 bases). The V end was cut by 7 bases, the J end by 10 bases, with 15 bases between. This CDR3 spans 13 amino acids. Looked up from germline, CDR1 is SGDLS and CDR2 is YYNGEE. The CDR3 coding sequence is TGTGCCAGCGGTTACAGGGTAGGATCACCCCTCCACTTT. It translates to CASGYRVGSPLHF.

This chain joins TRBV18 and TRBJ1-2; 7 bases agree with TRBD1. Trimming removed 2 bases from V and 5 bases from J; junction bases left unmatched: 5. This CDR3 comprises 14 residues. Germline lookup yields CDR1 KGHSH and CDR2 LQKENI. The CDR3 loop is CASSPGDSLYGYTF. DNA for the CDR3: TGTGCCAGCTCACCAGGGGACAGTTTGTATGGCTACACCTTC.

The chain joins TRBV3-1 (or the pseudogene TRBV3-2) to TRBJ2-4; D not resolved. The CDR3 totals 14 residues. Germline CDR1 is LGHDT and CDR2 is YNNKEL (reference sequence). V was trimmed by 1 base and J by 10 bases, leaving 14 bases between them. The CDR3 region is CASSQVMRLSIQYF. CDR3 nucleotides: TGTGCCAGCAGCCAAGTTATGCGGCTGTCAATTCAGTACTTC.

This chain connects TRBV27 to TRBJ1-2; a possible D gene is TRBD1 (5 bases). The CDR3 is 13 amino acids. CDR1 and CDR2 (germline): MNHEY, SMNVEV (reference sequence). V was cut by 3 bases and J by 5 bases, with 10 bases left in between. CDR3 in DNA: TGTGCCAGCAGTTTTGGTGACAGTTATGGCTACACCTTC. Translated: CASSFGDSYGYTF.

This chain links TRBV9 with TRBJ2-1; D might be TRBD2 (5 bases). V was trimmed by 5 bases and J by 6 bases, leaving 15 bases between them. There are 14 residues in the CDR3. CDR1 is SGDLS, CDR2 YYNGEE, per germline. The CDR3 nucleotides read TGTGCCAGCAGTTCTCCGGGGTCAGTCAATGAGCAGTTCTTC. Its protein product is CASSSPGSVNEQFF.

The rearrangement joins TRBV4-3 to TRBJ1-3; tentatively, D is TRBD1 (6 bases). The CDR3 covers 18 residues. V was shortened by 0 bases and J by 0 bases, with 15 bases between the two germline ends. The germline CDR1 and CDR2 sequences are LGHNA and YSLEER. CDR3 nucleotides: TGCGCCAGCAGCCAAGATTTAGGGGGATCGAGCTCTGGAAACACCATATATTTT. Translated: CASSQDLGGSSSGNTIYF.

The genes are TRBV7-2 and TRBJ1-1; D possibly corresponds to TRBD1 (6 bases). CDR3 size: 14 residues. The V end lost 8 bases, the J end lost 2 bases, and 15 bases lay between the germline ends. Per germline, CDR1 SGHTA and CDR2 FQGNSA. DNA of the CDR3: TGTGCCAGCGTACGACTACAGGGCAACACTGAAGCTTTCTTT. Protein product: CASVRLQGNTEAFF.

J is TRBJ1-3 and V is TRBV14; D remains ambiguous. CDR3 length: 14 amino acids. In germline, CDR1 is SGHDN, CDR2 FVKESK. The V end lost 8 bases, the J end lost 0 bases, and 11 bases lay between the germline ends. As DNA, the CDR3 is TGTGCCAGCGGCGTGTCGGGCTCTGGAAACACCATATATTTT. Translation gives CASGVSGSGNTIYF.

The rearrangement links TRBV29-1 to TRBJ1-2; D remains ambiguous. This CDR3 comprises 12 residues. The germline gives CDR1 SQVTM, CDR2 ANQGSEA. The germline V and J ends were trimmed by 5 bases and 4 bases, with 11 bases remaining between them. CDR3 protein: CSVPHPGYGYTF. CDR3 bases: TGCAGCGTTCCACACCCGGGCTATGGCTACACCTTC.

V gene TRBV4-3 combines with J gene TRBJ2-5; 8 bases line up with TRBD2. In germline, CDR1 is LGHNA, CDR2 YSLEER. The CDR3 length is 14 residues. Trimming cost V 1 base and J 7 bases; bases outside gene matches: 5. The CDR3 region is CASSQVGGEGTQYF. The CDR3 region has the DNA TGCGCCAGCAGCCAAGTCGGGGGGGAGGGGACCCAGTACTTC.

The table lists this clone with a few counts. V is TRBV19 and J is TRBJ2-3, with 7 bases identical to TRBD2. Germline V CDR1 and CDR2: LNHDA, SQIVND (reference sequence). Trimming at V came to 5 bases and at J to 4 bases, leaving 6 bases not matched to a gene. The CDR3 sequence is 14 residues long. The CDR3 sequence is CASSQPGLSDTQYF. The CDR3 DNA reads TGTGCCAGTAGTCAGCCGGGACTATCAGATACGCAGTATTTT.

This chain connects TRBV28 to TRBJ2-6, with TRBD1 matching over 8 bases. Trimming took 11 bases from V and 4 from J; bases not matched to a gene: 10. CDR1 MDHEN and CDR2 SYDVKM come from the germline V gene. The CDR3 sequence is 15 residues long. Here the CDR3 DNA reads TGTGCCTCAAGACAGGGGATTTACGGGGCCAACGTCCTGACTTTC. It codes for CASRQGIYGANVLTF.

This chain links TRBV10-3 with TRBJ2-1, with TRBD2 as a possible D gene (6 bases). The germline CDR1 and CDR2 sequences are ENHRY and SYGVKD. This CDR3 comprises 12 residues. Trimming took off 3 bases at V and 12 bases at J, with 12 bases between the two ends. CDR3 residues: CAISDPGGVQFF. The CDR3 DNA reads as TGTGCCATCAGTGACCCAGGAGGGGTGCAGTTCTTC.

This rearrangement joins TRBV11-2 to TRBJ1-1, with 8 nucleotides matching TRBD1. The CDR3 consists of 14 residues. CDR1 SGHAT and CDR2 FQNNGV come from the germline V gene. V shed 6 bases and J 6 bases; nucleotides not matched to a gene: 9. The CDR3 is CASRETGGSAEAFF. The CDR3 DNA is TGTGCCAGCAGGGAAACAGGGGGAAGCGCTGAAGCTTTCTTT.

This clone was counted between two and nine times. This chain uses TRBV27 with TRBJ2-5; 13 nucleotides line up with TRBD2. CDR1 and CDR2 (germline): MNHEY, SMNVEV (reference sequence). This CDR3 region has 18 residues. V gave up 5 bases and J gave up 2 bases; unmatched junction bases: 11. The CDR3 DNA sequence: TGTGCCAGCAGTGCCGGTACTAGCGGGAGGGCGACGCAAGAGACCCAGTACTTC. It translates to CASSAGTSGRATQETQYF.

The chain carries TRBV6-5 and TRBJ2-5; 13 bases align to TRBD2. Per the germline V gene, CDR1 is MNHEY and CDR2 is SVGAGI. The J segment lost 2 bases and the V segment lost 6 bases, leaving 3 bases of the junction unmatched. The length of the CDR3 is 15 residues. CDR3 in amino acids: CASRAGLAGQETQYF. The CDR3 DNA reads TGTGCCAGCAGAGCGGGACTAGCGGGGCAAGAGACCCAGTACTTC.

Details on this clone: An end of the junction differs from the germline gene, which may be a read error. The chain joins TRBV11-3 to TRBJ2-7; 10 bases are a match to TRBD1. Germline-derived CDR1 and CDR2 are SGHNT and YENEEA. CDR3 length equals 13 residues. CDR3: CASSLPGTGVSDF. The CDR3 bases are TGTGCCAGCAGCTTGCCCGGGACAGGGGTTTCCGACTTC.